The 27 T cell receptor beta chains presented below share a single source sample, sequenced in a study of glioma-infiltrating T cells after dendritic cell vaccination. Measured with immunoSEQ multiplex PCR; TCRdb has only the in-frame clones, and not every one. The sample has some 100,000 clones, 79% seen once. Specimen: blood, collected before dendritic cell vaccination. These receptors originate from a human donor with glioblastoma.

The chain carries TRBV7-9 and TRBJ2-1, with TRBD2 matching 7 bases. V trimming: 2 bases; J trimming: 6 bases; junction bases outside the gene matches: 7. This CDR3 comprises 15 residues. CDR1 is SEHNR and CDR2 is FQNEAQ in the germline V gene (reference sequence). CDR3 amino acids: CASSLKGGAGNEQFF. The CDR3 DNA is TGTGCCAGCAGCTTAAAGGGAGGGGCGGGCAATGAGCAGTTCTTC. Supplemented by reference TRBV7-9 and TRBJ2-1, the full variable domain reads DTGVSQNPRHKITKRGQNVTFRCDPISEHNRLYWYRQTLGQGPEFLTYFQNEAQLEKSRLLSDRFSAERPKGSFSTLEIQRTEQGDSAMYLCASSLKGGAGNEQFFGPGTRLTVL.

The chain links TRBV10-1 to TRBJ2-7; D may be TRBD2 (6 bases). The CDR3 totals 15 residues. Germline lookup yields CDR1 WNHNN and CDR2 SYGVQD (reference sequence). V lost 1 base and J lost 0, with 10 bases in between. CDR3 DNA sequence: TGCGCCAGCAGTGAGTATCGGGGGAGCTCCTACGAGCAGTACTTC. Translated, it gives CASSEYRGSSYEQYF.

The V call is TRBV6-1, the J call TRBJ2-7; D perhaps matches TRBD2 (6 bases). Germline loops: CDR1 MNHNS, CDR2 SASEGT. V lost 3 bases and J 4 bases, leaving 16 bases between the germline ends. This CDR3 has 15 residues. CDR3 sequence: CASSDPGASAYEQYF. In DNA form, the CDR3 reads TGTGCCAGCAGTGACCCCGGGGCTAGCGCTTACGAGCAGTACTTC.

The rearrangement joins TRBV5-1 to TRBJ1-2; perhaps TRBD1 as D (5 bases). V lost 5 bases and J 7 bases, leaving 15 bases between the germline ends. Germline loops: CDR1 SGHRS, CDR2 YFSETQ. The CDR3 runs to 13 residues. The DNA of the CDR3 is TGCGCCAGCAGGGACGCAGGGTCGGGTGGCTACACCTTC. Translation: CASRDAGSGGYTF.

The V and J genes are TRBV19 and TRBJ2-5, with a weak D call TRBD1 (6 bases). CDR1 is LNHDA and CDR2 is SQIVND in the germline V gene (reference sequence). The CDR3 runs to 13 residues. Trimming removed 4 bases from V and 5 bases from J, with 11 bases in between. Written as DNA, the CDR3 is TGTGCCAGTAGTACAGGGGACGTGGAGACCCAGTACTTC. Its translation is CASSTGDVETQYF.

This chain joins TRBV2 and TRBJ2-7; no definite D call. This CDR3 is 11 amino acids long. The V and J ends lost 2 bases and 12 bases respectively, with 11 bases between them. Germline CDR1 and CDR2: SNHLY and FYNNEI. The CDR3 protein is CASSESTTGYF. The CDR3, as DNA: TGTGCCAGCAGTGAATCAACGACGGGGTACTTC.

This clone has more than one count but fewer than ten. The chain combines TRBV6-6 with TRBJ2-7; D may be TRBD2 (5 bases). The CDR3 is made up of 16 amino acids. The germline V and J ends were trimmed by 0 bases and 0 bases, with 12 bases remaining between them. The germline V gene encodes CDR1 MNHNY and CDR2 SVGAGI (reference sequence). This CDR3 reads CASSYSSSTHSYEQYF. The CDR3 DNA sequence: TGTGCCAGCAGTTACTCGTCTAGCACCCACTCCTACGAGCAGTACTTC.

V is TRBV5-1 and J is TRBJ1-2, with 8 bases aligning to TRBD1. The V and J ends lost 4 bases and 10 bases, in that order; junction bases with no gene match: 15. From germline, CDR1 is SGHRS and CDR2 YFSETQ. CDR3 length equals 15 residues. The chain's CDR3 is CASSPSPGQVYDYTF. The DNA for the CDR3 is TGCGCCAGCAGCCCTTCGCCGGGACAGGTTTACGACTACACCTTC.

The V and J genes are TRBV5-6 and TRBJ1-6; D uncertain. Germline CDR1 is SGHDT and CDR2 is YYEEEE. V gave up 2 bases and J gave up 9 bases, with 12 bases separating them. The CDR3 runs to 14 residues. CDR3 bases: TGTGCCAGCAGCTTACCGGGAGGGAGTTCACCCCTCCACTTT. This encodes CASSLPGGSSPLHF.

The V and J genes are TRBV7-8 and TRBJ2-3; no reliable D call. The germline gives CDR1 SGHVS, CDR2 FQNEAQ. The V end was cut by 5 bases, the J end by 6 bases, with 12 bases between. The CDR3 totals 13 residues. Here the CDR3 reads CASSRLRSDTQYF. The CDR3 DNA is TGTGCCAGCAGCCGCTTGAGATCGGATACGCAGTATTTT.

This clone was picked up one time. The chain joins TRBV5-4 to TRBJ2-1; 12 nucleotides align to TRBD2. The CDR3 has 15 residues. V was clipped by 4 bases and J by 4 bases; unmatched bases: 3. CDR1 is SGHNT, CDR2 YYREEE, per germline (reference sequence). CDR3 DNA: TGTGCCAGCAGCCCCGGGACTAGCGGGTACAATGAGCAGTTCTTC. It specifies CASSPGTSGYNEQFF.

This chain connects TRBV30 to TRBJ1-2, with D tentatively TRBD1 (5 bases). The germline gives CDR1 GTSNPN, CDR2 SVGIG (reference sequence). This CDR3 has 12 amino acids. Trimming pared 3 bases from V and 7 bases from J, leaving 12 bases between. The CDR3 sequence: CAWSRVFGGYTF. The CDR3, as DNA: TGTGCCTGGAGCAGGGTGTTCGGTGGCTACACCTTC.

The V call is TRBV4-1, the J call TRBJ1-5, with D possibly being TRBD1 (5 bases). There are 19 residues in the CDR3. CDR1 MGHRA and CDR2 YSYEKL come from the germline V gene. V lost 0 bases and J 4 bases, leaving 22 bases between the germline ends. CDR3 residues: CASSQEPLPREGRNQPQHF. In DNA form, the CDR3 reads TGCGCCAGCAGCCAAGAGCCCCTGCCCAGGGAGGGCAGGAATCAGCCCCAGCATTTT.

The chain links TRBV7-2 to TRBJ2-1; 11 nucleotides align to TRBD2. The germline CDR1 and CDR2 sequences are SGHTA and FQGNSA. J was trimmed by 12 bases and V by 2 bases; bases with no gene match: 6. This CDR3 contains 14 residues. The CDR3 loop reads CASSLSGTSGGQFF. CDR3 coding DNA: TGTGCCAGCAGCTTAAGCGGGACTAGCGGCGGGCAGTTCTTC.

The CDR3 nucleotides read TGTGCCAGTAGTATAGTTGGCGGGGACGATGGCTACACCTTC. Amino acids: CASSIVGGDDGYTF. V gene TRBV19 combines with J gene TRBJ1-2; maybe TRBD1 (5 bases). CDR1 and CDR2 from the germline V gene are LNHDA and SQIVND (reference sequence). This CDR3 is built from 14 residues. V dropped 1 base and J dropped 6 bases, with 12 bases sitting between them.

The chain joins TRBV30 to TRBJ1-1, with D uncertain. Deletions cut 2 bases from V and 12 bases from J, with 13 bases between. Germline CDR1 and CDR2: GTSNPN and SVGIG (reference sequence). The CDR3 is made up of 11 amino acids. CDR3 region: CAWSPDLETFF. DNA of the CDR3: TGTGCCTGGAGTCCGGACTTGGAGACTTTCTTT. The variable domain in full, completed from reference TRBV30 and TRBJ1-1, reads SQTIHQWPATLVQPVGSPLSLECTVEGTSNPNLYWYRQAAGRGLQLLFYSVGIGQISSEVPQNLSASRPQDRQFILSSKKLLLSDSGFYLCAWSPDLETFFGQGTRLTVV.

This clone was counted a single time. This specimen includes other DNA sequences encoding the same CDR3. This rearrangement joins TRBV7-9 to TRBJ1-2; D is uncertain. V lost 2 bases and J 4 bases, leaving 8 bases between the germline ends. Germline V gives CDR1 SEHNR, CDR2 FQNEAQ (reference sequence). CDR3 length equals 13 residues. This CDR3 is CASSLSVSYGYTF. CDR3 sequence (DNA): TGTGCCAGCAGCTTATCCGTCAGCTATGGCTACACCTTC.

The chain is built from TRBV29-1 and TRBJ2-3; 7 positions match TRBD1. The germline V gene encodes CDR1 SQVTM and CDR2 ANQGSEA. The CDR3 covers 14 residues. J gave up 1 base and V 7 bases, and 8 bases lay outside the gene matches. The CDR3 sequence: CSGASGTGTDTQYF. The CDR3 nucleotides read TGCAGCGGGGCCTCCGGGACAGGCACAGATACGCAGTATTTT.

This clone was counted only a few times. CDR3 amino acids: CASSDLGQDYYNEQFF. Written as DNA, the CDR3 is TGTGCCAGCAGTGATCTCGGACAGGACTACTACAATGAGCAGTTCTTC. The rearrangement uses TRBV6-1 and TRBJ2-1, with D possibly matching TRBD1 (7 bases). The germline V gene has CDR1 MNHNS and CDR2 SASEGT. There are 16 residues in the CDR3. Trimming shortened V by 3 bases and J by 3 bases, and 15 bases separated the two germline ends.

This clone has more than one count but fewer than ten. CDR3 protein: CASSALLGRSRYHGYTF. CDR3 DNA: TGTGCCAGCAGTGCCCTGCTAGGGAGGTCCAGATATCATGGCTACACCTTC. The chain has TRBV6-1 and TRBJ1-2; D gene ambiguous. CDR1 MNHNS and CDR2 SASEGT come from the germline V gene. Between the trimmed V and J ends, which lost 4 bases and 6 bases, there was a span of 24 bases. The CDR3 has 17 amino acids.

The genes are TRBV5-1 and TRBJ2-7; 11 bases are shared with TRBD1. CDR3 length: 16 amino acids. Germline CDR1 reads SGHRS; CDR2 reads YFSETQ. V lost 0 bases to trimming and J lost 2 bases; unmatched junction nucleotides: 4. This CDR3 reads CASSLDPGQGAYEQYF. As DNA, the CDR3 is TGCGCCAGCAGCTTGGACCCGGGACAGGGGGCCTACGAGCAGTACTTC.

The genes are TRBV27 and TRBJ1-2; tentatively, D is TRBD1 (6 bases). Deletions cut 4 bases from V and 7 bases from J, with 22 bases between. There are 16 residues in the CDR3. CDR1 and CDR2 (germline): MNHEY, SMNVEV (reference sequence). CDR3 amino acids: CASSSLRRTGMGGYTF. CDR3 DNA sequence: TGTGCCAGCAGTTCCCTTAGACGCACAGGGATGGGTGGCTACACCTTC.

The CDR3 loop is CATPGQRNQPQHF. CDR3 sequence (DNA): TGTGCCACTCCGGGACAGCGGAATCAGCCCCAGCATTTT. The rearrangement joins TRBV9 to TRBJ1-5; 7 positions match TRBD1. Germline CDR1 SGDLS, CDR2 YYNGEE. The CDR3 runs to 13 residues. Trimming took 9 bases from V and 4 from J; bases not matched to a gene: 7.

The chain couples TRBV9 to TRBJ2-5; 13 bases are shared with TRBD2. The CDR3 spans 16 residues. J was trimmed by 4 bases and V by 3 bases; bases with no gene match: 6. Germline loops: CDR1 SGDLS, CDR2 YYNGEE. The CDR3 loop reads CASSATSGGVLETQYF. CDR3 coding DNA: TGTGCCAGCAGCGCCACTAGCGGGGGGGTTCTAGAGACCCAGTACTTC.

The CDR3 region is CASSPNRDSGYTF. The CDR3, as DNA: TGTGCCAGCAGCCCAAACAGGGATAGTGGCTACACCTTC. V gene TRBV11-1 combines with J gene TRBJ1-2; TRBD1 is a possible D gene (6 bases). Germline lookup yields CDR1 SGHAT and CDR2 FQDESV (reference sequence). The CDR3 runs 13 residues. Trimming took 5 bases from V and 7 from J, leaving 14 bases between them. Based on the CDR3 plus reference TRBV11-1 and TRBJ1-2, the full variable domain is EAEVAQSPRYKITEKSQAVAFWCDPISGHATLYWYRQILGQGPELLVQFQDESVVDDSQLPKDRFSAERLKGVDSTLKIQPAELGDSAMYLCASSPNRDSGYTFGSGTRLTVV.

The chain links TRBV7-9 to TRBJ2-1; 7 nucleotides align to TRBD2. The germline V gene has CDR1 SEHNR and CDR2 FQNEAQ (reference sequence). The CDR3 has 14 amino acids. Trimming at V came to 2 bases and at J to 13 bases, leaving 11 bases not matched to a gene. CDR3 in amino acids: CASSLSSGTALQFF. In DNA form, the CDR3 reads TGTGCCAGCAGCTTATCGAGCGGGACCGCTTTACAGTTCTTC.

The chain carries TRBV28 and TRBJ1-2; D unclear. Germline V CDR1 and CDR2: MDHEN, SYDVKM. V shed 8 bases and J shed 5 bases, with 18 bases lying between them. This CDR3 comprises 14 residues. This chain's CDR3 is CASGTGLSYYGYTF. Here the CDR3 DNA reads TGTGCCAGCGGAACGGGGTTAAGTTATTATGGCTACACCTTC.